This T cell receptor beta chain was observed in a study of shared clonotypes between healthy human individuals (dated by TCRdb to 2018 to 2021). Regarding the complete study: A few men and a couple of women, aged 18 to 49 years, made up the cohort. For each donor, CD4 naive and CD4 memory were each run on three plates, CD8 naive on two plates, and CD8 memory on one plate. To estimate repertoire size and how much clonotype sharing occurs between individuals, the study deeply sequenced the blood TCR repertoires of 5 or 6 healthy adults. Libraries were prepared and TCR repertoires were sequenced by different laboratories using diverse techniques, in order to increase sequencing depth and limit assay-specific biases. Each donor's leukapheresis produced roughly between roughly 0.9 and 8.9 billion PBMCs.

Comment on this clone: Its target antigen remains unknown. Base qualities are not provided; no much larger clone lies one nucleotide away.

Here is what the overall study found, with its caveats: Naive subsets generally had larger estimated clonotype richness than memory subsets did. About 5% of naive CD4, 3.5% of naive CD8, around 2.3% of memory CD4, and about 0.4% of memory CD8 clonotypes were shared across a few donors. Clonotypes shared by all four sorted-subset donors showed higher generation probabilities than non-shared clonotypes. Because the study included only a small number of donors, the genetic and exposure-history diversity represented was limited. Pairwise subsampling led to the expectation that sequencing depth would affect the degree of clonotype sharing among donors. Sampling was restricted to blood, and TCR repertoires in tissue are likely to differ from TCR repertoires in blood. Even with the large sequencing depth, rarefaction of the sorted-subset datasets indicated that sequencing was incomplete.

V is cut back by 5 bases and J by 5 bases, with 13 bases in the junction unmatched. The germline V gene encodes CDR1 SGHNT and CDR2 YENEEA. The CDR3, from cysteine to phenylalanine, totals 17 residues. Just CDR3 DNA is preserved here, 51 bases in frame from base 1. Using the deep immunoSEQ assay, multiplex PCR amplified TCR CDR3 regions from genomic DNA. For each cell subset, the extracted genomic DNA was distributed evenly across all wells of several immunoSEQ 96-well plates, and each plate served as one replicate. For sorted subsets, approximately 210 ng of genomic DNA, equivalent to about 30,000 T cell genomes, went into each replicate PCR. Purified libraries were quantified with a Qubit 3.0 fluorometer, sized on a Bioanalyzer 2100, and re-quantified with the KAPA Library Quantification kit. Every immunoSEQ 96-well plate was sequenced on a separate single-read 150-cycle Illumina NextSeq 550 flow cell. Per the authors' processing: Because the immunoSEQ output included only junctional sequences and no quality scores, the filtering could not be the same as the filtering used for full-length reads. Sequences were annotated with PyIR, a Python wrapper for IgBLAST v1.9, using IMGT germline references to assign V/J genes and CDR3. Any read was removed if the V/J assignment was weak (E-value above 1e-6), the CDR3 was missing, or the read contained stop codons, out-of-frame junctions, or ambiguous translated residues. V3J clonotypes were defined by identical inferred V gene, J gene, and CDR3 amino acid sequence. Percentage overlap between repertoires was calculated by dividing the number of shared unique clonotypes by the size of the smaller repertoire. RTK rarefaction, the Chao1 estimator, and Recon v2.1 estimates of unobserved clonotypes were used to assess repertoire richness. OLGA was used to compute generation probabilities for all TCRbeta clonotypes that the gDNA method yielded from a handful of donors. The table comes from immuneACCESS by way of TCRdb, which keeps in-frame sequences with V and J called. Part of the clones is missing from these tables; in studies checked, under half for an unresolved V gene and the rest for unknown reasons. For V, J and clone size, that table is used; D and trimming come from the DNA. This sample holds nearly 750,000 clones; roughly 72% were observed only once. The leading ten clones occupy around 1.8% of the sample.

Healthy HIV-negative adults with no recently reported acute infections or vaccinations were included as donors. Only Caucasian adults living in Nashville, Tennessee, USA were represented among the donors. CD4+ T cells were enriched by magnetic negative selection, after which naive cells were positively selected on CD45RA and the negative fraction was taken as the memory subset. After blood collection by leukapheresis, PBMCs were isolated using Ficoll-Histopaque density gradient centrifugation and then cryopreserved in the vapor phase of liquid nitrogen. Analytical flow cytometry was used to check the purity and quantity of every magnetically sorted T cell population. Genomic DNA was isolated from every sorted fraction and measured by UV absorbance on a Nanodrop 2000c.

Material for sequencing was memory CD4+ T cells sorted from blood. This specimen's cell subset or site label, interpreted: CD45RA-negative fraction. The chain joins TRBV11-3 to TRBJ2-2, with 8 bases in between that match TRBD1. This receptor was identified in a young woman in good health. Here the CDR3 is given as CASSEGQGREGTGELFF. The DNA sequence is given as TGTGCCAGCAGCGAAGGACAGGGCAGAGAGGGAACCGGGGAGCTGTTTTTT.